The sequence of this T cell receptor (beta chain) was determined in a study of blood T cell repertoires in COVID-19. This clone was recorded once. Per the authors' pipeline: Amplification from reference gene primers served as the basis for estimated nucleated cell counts. Libraries were prepared by immunoSEQ multiplex PCR; TCRdb keeps only in-frame clonotypes and omits some of them. That table furnishes V, J and clone size, whereas the DNA furnished D and trimming. The sample has 300,000 to 400,000 clones, around nine tenths seen once. There are 16 residues in the CDR3. The germline V gene encodes CDR1 LGHDT and CDR2 YNNKEL (reference sequence). J gave up 5 bases and V 3 bases, and 8 bases lay outside the gene matches.

The rearrangement joins TRBV3-1 (or the pseudogene TRBV3-2) to TRBJ2-7; 12 nucleotides match TRBD1. Sequenced material: peripheral blood. The clonotype was recovered from a human donor in a cohort sampled during active COVID-19. CDR3 amino acids: CASSHPPGQGADEQYF. CDR3 sequence (DNA): TGTGCCAGCAGCCACCCGCCGGGACAGGGGGCGGACGAGCAGTACTTC.